This TCR beta chain derives from a study of cytomegalovirus exposure and HLA in healthy donors. In germline, CDR1 is SQVTM, CDR2 ANQGSEA. CDR3 length: 13 residues. Trimming removed 8 bases at V and 5 bases at J, with 18 bases between. Worth noting for this clone: Its cognate antigen is unknown.

Primers for the PCR totalled 60 Vbeta and 13 Jbeta. Sequencing was performed with immunoSEQ multiplex PCR; in TCRdb, only in-frame clones are kept and a portion is missing. The repertoire holds roughly 120,000 clones, with approximately 70% as singletons. Overall study findings and caveats: CMV serostatus stood as the only immune exposure information on hand. One later analysis reportedly identified an Asian-associated ancestry cluster that showed fewer N-insertions than the approximately 700-donor mean. A missense variant in DCLRE1C was later tied to TCR beta V- and J-gene trimming.

Material for sequencing was PBMCs. This receptor was identified in a woman aged 25 to 45 in good health and CMV-seronegative. This chain links TRBV29-1 with TRBJ1-1, with D possibly being TRBD1 (5 bases). The CDR3 loop is CSSRGEVRTEAFF. Here the CDR3 DNA reads TGCAGCTCCCGGGGGGAGGTTCGGACTGAAGCTTTCTTT.